The 2 T cell receptor beta chains listed next were all sequenced from one sample in a study of shared clonotypes between healthy human individuals. Naive CD8 cells lacked CD45RO, underwent positive selection for CCR7 and left out terminally differentiated effector memory CD45RA+ cells. Clones were read by immunoSEQ multiplex PCR, and TCRdb kept only the in-frame ones, dropping some. This table has a few million clones, 85% to 95% appearing once. Sequenced input: naive CD8+ T cells from PBMCs. The receptors stem from a man between 18 and 29 years old in good health. Some clones in this sample may be carry-over from other donors' samples.

V gene TRBV4-1 combines with J gene TRBJ2-3; 13 bases line up with TRBD2. The CDR3 sequence is 19 residues long. V lost 4 bases and J lost 1; bases outside the gene matches: 11. Looked up from germline, CDR1 is MGHRA and CDR2 is YSYEKL. This chain's CDR3 is CASSRIPGTSGKGTDTQYF. CDR3 nucleotide sequence: TGCGCCAGCAGCCGGATCCCAGGGACTAGCGGGAAGGGCACAGATACGCAGTATTTT.

To note about this clone: In the same sample, other DNA sequences code for this CDR3. CDR3 nucleotide sequence: TGTGCCAGCAGTTTTAGCGGAAGTACCTACGAGCAGTACTTC. Amino acids: CASSFSGSTYEQYF. The V and J genes are TRBV27 and TRBJ2-7, with D possibly matching TRBD2 (6 bases). From germline, CDR1 is MNHEY and CDR2 SMNVEV (reference sequence). V lost 3 bases and J 2 bases, leaving 11 bases between the germline ends. The CDR3 is 14 residues long.